Presented here are 5 T cell receptor beta chains from one specimen sequenced in a study of CD8 T cells in ankylosing spondylitis. One entry per CDR3 protein results from TCRdb running MiXCR on the 5' RACE reads. The sample lists roughly 90,000 distinct CDR3 sequences, roughly 8.3% occurring once. The sample was blood, either unsorted or a sorted T cell fraction (not recorded which). Source of these receptors: a male donor with ankylosing spondylitis or in good health (not recorded which).

The sample holds many counts of this clonotype. V gene TRBV4-3 combines with J gene TRBJ1-2, with TRBD1 matching over 7 bases. V dropped 4 bases and J dropped 8; count of bases not matched to a gene: 22. The CDR3 covers 18 residues. CDR1 LGHNA and CDR2 YSLEER come from the germline V gene. The CDR3 nucleotides are TGCGCCAGCAGCCGAGGGATTCAAACAGGGGCGCCATGGAGGGGCTACACCTTC. Its protein is CASSRGIQTGAPWRGYTF.

This clonotype was seen many times. The chain has TRBV7-2 and TRBJ2-4; D is perhaps TRBD2 (6 bases). The CDR3 has 15 amino acids. From germline, CDR1 is SGHTA and CDR2 FQGNSA. V was cut by 5 bases and J by 0 bases, with 11 bases left in between. Here the CDR3 reads CASSQGLIAKNIQYF. DNA for the CDR3: TGTGCCAGCAGCCAGGGACTTATAGCCAAAAACATTCAGTACTTC.

This clonotype has ten or more counts. The chain joins TRBV28 to TRBJ2-3; D may be TRBD1 (5 bases). CDR1 and CDR2 from the germline V gene are MDHEN and SYDVKM. V lost 2 bases to trimming and J lost 6 bases, with 9 bases between them. The length of the CDR3 is 13 residues. In DNA form, the CDR3 reads TGTGCCAGCAGTTTAGCAGGGCCCGATACGCAGTATTTT. This translates into CASSLAGPDTQYF.

This clonotype was counted a few times. This chain uses TRBV7-2 with TRBJ2-7; 8 bases agree with TRBD2. The germline gives CDR1 SGHTA, CDR2 FQGNSA. V shed 5 bases and J 1 base; nucleotides not matched to a gene: 4. The CDR3 covers 14 residues. In DNA form, the CDR3 reads TGTGCCAGCAGCAGGACTAGCCCTTCCTACGAGCAGTACTTC. This codes for CASSRTSPSYEQYF.

This clonotype was recorded at least ten times. The gene calls are TRBV12-3 or TRBV12-4 and TRBJ1-5, with no clear D. This CDR3 comprises 16 residues. The V end lost 4 bases, the J end lost 2 bases, and 15 bases lay between the germline ends. The CDR3 sequence: CASSSLGRLGNQPQHF. CDR3 DNA sequence: TGTGCCAGCAGTTCTCTGGGGAGACTTGGCAATCAGCCCCAGCATTTT.